Included here is one T cell receptor beta chain sequence, with context. Its target is unknown. The CDR3 runs to 15 residues. Germline CDR1 is MDHEN and CDR2 is SYDVKM. Trimming took 7 bases from V and 3 from J; bases not matched to a gene: 11. The PCR employed 60 Vbeta primers together with 13 Jbeta primers. Profiling relied on immunoSEQ multiplex PCR, and the TCRdb table lists in-frame clones only, not all of them. This table holds 150,000 to 200,000 clones, about 90% found once. This entry belongs to a study of cytomegalovirus exposure and HLA in healthy donors. Study-level points and caveats: In a later analysis, common viral pathogens appeared linked to several of the most significant clusters. The study carried out a later analysis of TCR beta sequences. It associated approximately 15,000 of them with specific HLA alleles at a false discovery rate of 0.05. Cytomegalovirus-associated TCR beta chains were listed, numbering roughly 150.

The sequence was collected from a girl in the first two years of life in good health and CMV-seronegative. The chain couples TRBV28 to TRBJ1-2; 7 bases line up with TRBD1. Specimen: PBMCs. The CDR3 is CASTPRTGRYYGYTF. CDR3 bases: TGTGCCAGCACTCCTCGGACAGGACGCTACTATGGCTACACCTTC.